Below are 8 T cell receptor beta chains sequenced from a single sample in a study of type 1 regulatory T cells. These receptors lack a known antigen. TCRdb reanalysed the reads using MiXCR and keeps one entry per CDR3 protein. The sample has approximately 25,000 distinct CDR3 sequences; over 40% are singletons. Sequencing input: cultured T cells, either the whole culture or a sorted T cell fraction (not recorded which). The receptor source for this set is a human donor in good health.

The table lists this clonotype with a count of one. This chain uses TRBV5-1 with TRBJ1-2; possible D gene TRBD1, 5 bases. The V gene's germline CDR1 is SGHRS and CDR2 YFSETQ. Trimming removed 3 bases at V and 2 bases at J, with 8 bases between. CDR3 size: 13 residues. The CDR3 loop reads CASSSTVNYGYTF. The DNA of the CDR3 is TGCGCCAGCAGCTCGACAGTGAACTATGGCTACACCTTC.

The CDR3 DNA reads TGTGCCAGCAGCCCCGGACAGGGCATCTACGAGCAGTACTTC. Its translation is CASSPGQGIYEQYF. The V call is TRBV7-9, the J call TRBJ2-7; TRBD1 matches at 8 bases. Germline V lookup: CDR1 SEHNR, CDR2 FQNEAQ (reference sequence). The length of the CDR3 is 14 residues. Losses at the gene ends were 5 bases for V and 3 bases for J; bases not matched to a gene: 6.

As DNA, the CDR3 is TGTGCCAGCAGCCCAGGGCCGGGCAATCAGCCCCAGCATTTT. The encoded protein is CASSPGPGNQPQHF. V and J are TRBV7-3 and TRBJ1-5; TRBD1 might be the D (5 bases). With 5 bases removed from V and 2 bases from J, the gap between germline ends came to 10 bases. Looked up from germline, CDR1 is SGHTA and CDR2 is FQGTGA. This CDR3 contains 14 residues.

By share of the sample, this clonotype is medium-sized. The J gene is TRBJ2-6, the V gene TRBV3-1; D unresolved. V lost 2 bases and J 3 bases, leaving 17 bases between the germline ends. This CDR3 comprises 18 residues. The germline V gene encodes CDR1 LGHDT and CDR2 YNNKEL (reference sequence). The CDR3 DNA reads TGTGCCAGCAGCCAATTTTTACCCTCCTTGCGTGGGGCCAACGTCCTGACTTTC. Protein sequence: CASSQFLPSLRGANVLTF. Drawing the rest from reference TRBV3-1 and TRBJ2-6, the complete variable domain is DTAVSQTPKYLVTQMGNDKSIKCEQNLGHDTMYWYKQDSKKFLKIMFSYNNKELIINETVPNRFSPKSPDKAHLNLHINSLELGDSAVYFCASSQFLPSLRGANVLTFGAGSRLTVL.

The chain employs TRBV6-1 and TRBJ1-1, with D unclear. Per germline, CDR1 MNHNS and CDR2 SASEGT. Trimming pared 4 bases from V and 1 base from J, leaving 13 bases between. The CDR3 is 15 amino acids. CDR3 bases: TGTGCCAGCAGTGGGAACAGAAATCCGAACACTGAAGCTTTCTTT. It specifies CASSGNRNPNTEAFF.

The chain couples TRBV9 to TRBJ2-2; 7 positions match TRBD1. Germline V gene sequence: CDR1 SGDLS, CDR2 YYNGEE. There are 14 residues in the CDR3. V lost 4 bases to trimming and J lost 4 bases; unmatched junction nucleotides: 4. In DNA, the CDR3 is TGTGCCAGCAGCTGGGGACAGCCCACCGGGGAGCTGTTTTTT. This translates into CASSWGQPTGELFF.

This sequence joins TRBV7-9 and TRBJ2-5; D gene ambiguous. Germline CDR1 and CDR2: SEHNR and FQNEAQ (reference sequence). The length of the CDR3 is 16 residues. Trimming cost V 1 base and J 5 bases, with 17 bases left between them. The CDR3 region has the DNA TGTGCCAGCAGCTTAGGACGGCCGGGCTCGGCGGAGACCCAGTACTTC. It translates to CASSLGRPGSAETQYF. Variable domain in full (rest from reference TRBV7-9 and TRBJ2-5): DTGVSQNPRHKITKRGQNVTFRCDPISEHNRLYWYRQTLGQGPEFLTYFQNEAQLEKSRLLSDRFSAERPKGSFSTLEIQRTEQGDSAMYLCASSLGRPGSAETQYFGPGTRLLVL.

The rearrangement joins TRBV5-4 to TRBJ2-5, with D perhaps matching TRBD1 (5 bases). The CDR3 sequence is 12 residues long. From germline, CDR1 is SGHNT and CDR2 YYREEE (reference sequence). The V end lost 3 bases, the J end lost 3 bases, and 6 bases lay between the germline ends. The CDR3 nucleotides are TGTGCCAGCAGCTCACAGGAAGAGACCCAGTACTTC. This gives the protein CASSSQEETQYF.